This T cell receptor (beta chain) was identified during a study of CD8 T cells in Susac syndrome (dated by TCRdb to the late 2010s). Broadly, across the study: Repertoire sequencing was used to test whether CD8+ T cell activation and differentiation in Susac syndrome was antigen driven. Clonality of the CD8+ T cell repertoire was compared between roughly 13 healthy donors, approximately 14 Susac syndrome patients and around 16 multiple sclerosis patients. Results and caveats for the whole study, not just this receptor: The number of individuals in the TCR sequencing and HLA analysis was recognized as being relatively small.

High-throughput TCR beta sequencing profiled peripheral blood CD8+ and CD4+ T cells from healthy donors, Susac syndrome patients and multiple sclerosis patients. The multiple sclerosis controls were treatment-naive patients whose relapsing-remitting disease, either stable or active, fulfilled the revised McDonald criteria. Bulk CD8+ and CD4+ T cells were purified by magnetic negative isolation, whereas CD8+ TEMRA cells were enriched by FACS. Blood was drawn into EDTA tubes, processed within 24 hours, and PBMCs were isolated by density gradient centrifugation. PBMCs intended for TCR sequencing were cryopreserved in liquid nitrogen and were subsequently thawed in a 37 degrees C water bath. A purity of at least 90% was achieved for sorted or isolated CD4+, CD8+ and CD8+ TEMRA cells. About this clonotype: The antigen it recognizes is unknown. Base-call qualities are not available, and no considerably larger clone is one nucleotide away.

CDR1 and CDR2 (DFQATT, SNEGSKA) derive from the germline V gene (reference sequence). The CDR3 covers 15 residues, taking in both the cysteine and the phenylalanine. Only CDR3 DNA remains: 45 bases, in frame from the first base. The junction shows trimming of 6 bases on V and 2 bases on J, and the gene matches do not reach 10 bases of it. RNA was extracted using the RNeasy kit, and roughly 0.5 to 1 microgram was reverse transcribed with random hexamers. TCR beta CDR3 regions were amplified with the immunoSEQ multiplex PCR assay covering 54 Vbeta and 13 Jbeta segments. PCR amplification bias was corrected by using a synthetic template baseline for primer optimization and computational correction. In the original analysis: Only productive sequences were kept, with reads annotated to V, D and J genes according to IMGT and analyzed in immunoSEQ Analyzer. Clonality was computed as one minus Shannon entropy normalized by log2 of the number of productive unique sequences. For each patient and control, public and private clones were evaluated among the 100 most prevalent clones. Clones were defined as Susac-specific when absent from the healthy and MS cohorts, from approximately 1,100 published viral clones and from other ImmuneACCESS disease sequences. TCRdb itself trimmed the public reads at Q25 with fastp, ran MiXCR and retained productive beta chains. Duplicate CDR3 protein sequences are folded into a single record with the most common DNA and genes. TCRdb, not the authors, supplied the V and J calls. This sample comprises roughly 67,000 distinct CDR3 sequences, over 85% of them detected only once. The biggest ten clones account for about 0.4% of the sample.

Sequences were obtained from CD8+ T cells from PBMCs. The clonotype originates from a human donor with multiple sclerosis. The chain is encoded by TRBV20-1 joined to TRBJ2-1, with 7 junctional bases fitting TRBD2. The sequenced DNA: TGCAGTGCCAATCTAGCGGCGGGTCCCTACAATGAGCAGTTCTTC. Translation gives CSANLAAGPYNEQFF.